The 32 T cell receptor beta chains reported below all come from one sample, sequenced in a study of blood T cell repertoires in COVID-19. Assay: immunoSEQ multiplex PCR; the TCRdb copy retains only in-frame clones and omits some. This sample has roughly 300,000 clones, with approximately 86% found just once. Sequencing was carried out using PBMCs or T cells enriched from blood (not recorded which). Receptors originate from a woman aged 40 to 50 with acute COVID-19.

This chain uses TRBV6-1 with TRBJ2-3; D unresolved. The V gene's germline CDR1 is MNHNS and CDR2 SASEGT. The CDR3 runs to 15 residues. V lost 2 bases, J lost 2 bases, and 11 bases lay in between. Here the CDR3 DNA reads TGTGCCAGCAGTGAATCGGTTACTACCACAGATACGCAGTATTTT. As protein: CASSESVTTTDTQYF.

The genes are TRBV19 and TRBJ2-3; the match to TRBD2 covers 13 bases. Germline values: CDR1 LNHDA, CDR2 SQIVND (reference sequence). V dropped 8 bases and J dropped 8; count of bases not matched to a gene: 10. The CDR3 covers 15 residues. The CDR3 region has the DNA TGTGCCAGTGGGCCGGTGACTAGCGGGGGGAGTACGCAGTATTTT. Protein sequence: CASGPVTSGGSTQYF. The full variable domain, in which reference TRBV19 and TRBJ2-3 provide the parts outside the CDR3, is DGGITQSPKYLFRKEGQNVTLSCEQNLNHDAMYWYRQDPGQGLRLIYYSQIVNDFQKGDIAEGYSVSREKKESFPLTVTSAQKNPTAFYLCASGPVTSGGSTQYFGPGTRLTVL.

As concerns this clone: The sample has other DNA sequences that encode this CDR3 too. The CDR3 spells CASSPDSNYGYTF. DNA for the CDR3: TGTGCCAGCTCACCGGACAGTAACTATGGCTACACCTTC. This chain joins TRBV18 and TRBJ1-2, with TRBD1 as a possible D gene (6 bases). CDR1 is KGHSH, CDR2 LQKENI, per germline. Trimming removed 3 bases from V and 1 base from J, with 6 bases in between. The CDR3 contains 13 residues.

The CDR3 nucleotides read TGTGCCAGCAGTTACGGGGGACAGGGGGTCTATGGCTACACCTTC. This gives the protein CASSYGGQGVYGYTF. This chain links TRBV6-5 with TRBJ1-2, with 11 bases that match TRBD1. Germline trimming cut 2 bases from V and 4 bases from J; bases unmatched to any gene: 3. CDR3 size: 15 residues. From germline, CDR1 is MNHEY and CDR2 SVGAGI.

The genes are TRBV19 and TRBJ1-5, with D perhaps matching TRBD1 (5 bases). The CDR3 has 15 amino acids. Germline V gene data show CDR1 as LNHDA and CDR2 as SQIVND (reference sequence). V gave up 0 bases and J gave up 10 bases, with 16 bases separating them. The CDR3, as DNA: TGTGCCAGTAGTATAGATCGTTTGGGGCGGGAACCCCAGCATTTT. Protein sequence: CASSIDRLGREPQHF.

V gene TRBV5-1 combines with J gene TRBJ2-4, with D tentatively TRBD2 (5 bases). CDR1 SGHRS and CDR2 YFSETQ come from the germline V gene. The CDR3 totals 13 residues. Trimming shortened V by 0 bases and J by 9 bases, and 10 bases separated the two germline ends. The CDR3: CASSLAGRGIQYF. The CDR3 nucleotides read TGCGCCAGCAGCTTGGCCGGCCGGGGCATTCAGTACTTC.

The chain links TRBV11-2 to TRBJ1-4; D unclear. V lost 3 bases to trimming and J lost 4 bases, with 9 bases between them. The CDR3 contains 14 residues. Germline CDR1 SGHAT, CDR2 FQNNGV. CDR3 nucleotide sequence: TGTGCCAGCAGCTTGACGGGAATTAATGAAAAACTGTTTTTT. Protein: CASSLTGINEKLFF.

V gene TRBV18 combines with J gene TRBJ2-1, with 12 bases lining up with TRBD2. Unmatched junction bases numbered 13, after V lost 2 bases and J lost 8 bases. Germline-derived CDR1 and CDR2 are KGHSH and LQKENI. The CDR3 loop spans 18 amino acids. The CDR3: CASSPTLASGGAMDEQFF. CDR3 nucleotide sequence: TGTGCCAGCTCACCAACGCTGGCTAGCGGGGGGGCCATGGATGAGCAGTTCTTC.

The chain couples TRBV3-1 (or the pseudogene TRBV3-2) to TRBJ2-4; D unresolved. Between the trimmed V and J ends, which lost 0 bases and 0 bases, there was a span of 15 bases. Germline CDR1 and CDR2: LGHDT and YNNKEL (reference sequence). CDR3 length: 18 amino acids. For the CDR3, the DNA is TGTGCCAGCAGCCAAGATCTGAACAAAGTAATAGCCAAAAACATTCAGTACTTC. Translating it yields CASSQDLNKVIAKNIQYF.

The V call is TRBV9, the J call TRBJ1-1, with TRBD1 as a possible D gene (6 bases). Trimming took 0 bases from V and 3 from J, leaving 18 bases between them. The CDR3 has 17 residues. Per the germline V gene, CDR1 is SGDLS and CDR2 is YYNGEE. The CDR3 DNA follows: TGTGCCAGCAGCGTAGCCCCGGGGGGCGCGGGGGACACTGAAGCTTTCTTT. Translation gives CASSVAPGGAGDTEAFF.

The chain has TRBV5-6 and TRBJ2-7, with D perhaps matching TRBD1 (6 bases). The CDR3 consists of 15 residues. The V and J ends lost 5 bases and 0 bases respectively, with 15 bases between them. In germline, CDR1 is SGHDT, CDR2 YYEEEE. The CDR3 is CASRKRTGSSYEQYF. The CDR3 DNA sequence: TGTGCCAGCAGAAAAAGAACAGGGAGCTCCTACGAGCAGTACTTC.

V is TRBV9 and J is TRBJ1-2, with a weak D call TRBD1 (6 bases). Deletions cut 3 bases from V and 1 base from J, with 19 bases between. The CDR3 runs 17 residues. From germline, CDR1 is SGDLS and CDR2 YYNGEE. The CDR3 nucleotides are TGTGCCAGCAGCGAAGGACAGCCATCCACCCTTAACTATGGCTACACCTTC. Its translation: CASSEGQPSTLNYGYTF.

This clone was detected a few times. The chain recombines TRBV2 with TRBJ1-6, with D tentatively TRBD1 (6 bases). V shed 7 bases and J shed 10 bases, with 20 bases lying between them. Germline V gene data show CDR1 as SNHLY and CDR2 as FYNNEI. This CDR3 has 15 residues. The chain's CDR3 is CASTQVQGLRSPLHF. CDR3 coding DNA: TGTGCCAGCACCCAGGTACAGGGATTAAGGTCACCCCTCCACTTT. The whole variable domain, filled in from reference TRBV2 and TRBJ1-6, reads EPEVTQTPSHQVTQMGQEVILRCVPISNHLYFYWYRQILGQKVEFLVSFYNNEISEKSEIFDDQFSVERPDGSNFTLKIRSTKLEDSAMYFCASTQVQGLRSPLHFGNGTRLTVT.

This clone was detected a few times. V gene TRBV18 combines with J gene TRBJ2-1; D ambiguous. V dropped 2 bases and J dropped 7 bases, with 6 bases sitting between them. Germline V gene lookup returns CDR1 KGHSH and CDR2 LQKENI. This CDR3 region has 12 residues. CDR3 region: CASSPGWNEQFF. The CDR3, as DNA: TGTGCCAGCTCACCAGGCTGGAATGAGCAGTTCTTC.

This chain joins TRBV15 and TRBJ1-6, with D uncertain. This CDR3 has 13 amino acids. Trimming took 5 bases from V and 9 from J, leaving 11 bases between them. CDR1 and CDR2 from the germline V gene are LNHNV and YYDKDF (reference sequence). Here the CDR3 DNA reads TGTGCCACCAGCGGCCAAGCGGGTTCACCCCTCCACTTT. Amino acid sequence: CATSGQAGSPLHF.

The table lists this clone with a count of one. The rearrangement uses TRBV5-6 and TRBJ2-1; 8 nucleotides align to TRBD1. The CDR3 runs to 17 residues. J was trimmed by 1 base and V by 3 bases; bases with no gene match: 9. In germline, CDR1 is SGHDT, CDR2 YYEEEE. CDR3 region: CASSSDRGRVSYNEQFF. The CDR3 DNA reads as TGTGCCAGCAGCTCCGACAGGGGTCGAGTATCCTACAATGAGCAGTTCTTC.

CDR3 amino acids: CASSPNPIVLGTRNEQYF. CDR3 bases: TGTGCCAGCTCACCAAACCCCATAGTCCTAGGGACTAGAAACGAGCAGTACTTC. V and J are TRBV18 and TRBJ2-7, with TRBD2 identical over 8 bases. The CDR3 runs to 18 residues. V shed 2 bases and J 5 bases; nucleotides not matched to a gene: 17. Germline-derived CDR1 and CDR2 are KGHSH and LQKENI.

This clone has more than one count but fewer than ten. V gene TRBV9 combines with J gene TRBJ2-2; 7 bases align to TRBD1. The CDR3 has 15 residues. V shed 6 bases, J shed 0 bases, and the junction held 5 bases outside the gene matches. From germline, CDR1 is SGDLS and CDR2 YYNGEE. The CDR3 DNA sequence: TGTGCCAGCAACACCGGGACAGCGAACACCGGGGAGCTGTTTTTT. It codes for CASNTGTANTGELFF.

The V gene is TRBV10-1, the J gene TRBJ2-5; TRBD1 is a possible D gene (7 bases). The ends were cut back, 3 bases at V and 4 bases at J, with 12 bases in the middle. CDR3 length: 14 residues. The germline gives CDR1 WNHNN, CDR2 SYGVQD (reference sequence). CDR3 region: CASSEGGGPETQYF. CDR3 nucleotide sequence: TGCGCCAGCAGTGAAGGAGGGGGCCCAGAGACCCAGTACTTC.

This clone was seen once. The chain joins TRBV3-1 (or the pseudogene TRBV3-2) to TRBJ2-2; 8 nucleotides agree with TRBD2. This CDR3 contains 16 residues. Germline trimming cut 6 bases from V and 6 bases from J; bases unmatched to any gene: 12. CDR1 is LGHDT, CDR2 YNNKEL, per germline (reference sequence). The CDR3, as DNA: TGTGCCAGCAGACCCAGCGGGGGAGGCCGGGCCGGGGAGCTGTTTTTT. Translated: CASRPSGGGRAGELFF.

The chain carries TRBV5-6 and TRBJ1-1; 9 bases map to TRBD1. Losses at the gene ends were 4 bases for V and 9 bases for J; bases not matched to a gene: 13. Germline CDR1 and CDR2: SGHDT and YYEEEE. The CDR3 runs to 15 residues. The CDR3 DNA follows: TGTGCCAGCAGCGTCAGCCTAACAGGGGGCGCGAAAGCTTTCTTT. Protein product: CASSVSLTGGAKAFF.

The V gene is TRBV14, the J gene TRBJ1-2; TRBD1 is a possible D gene (5 bases). V lost 4 bases to trimming and J lost 6 bases, with 18 bases between them. There are 15 residues in the CDR3. Germline CDR1 SGHDN, CDR2 FVKESK. The CDR3 DNA follows: TGTGCCAGCAGCCGGAGCGGGGGTTCTTACGATGGCTACACCTTC. It yields the protein CASSRSGGSYDGYTF.

The V and J genes are TRBV4-2 and TRBJ2-2; 11 nucleotides line up with TRBD2. Germline V gives CDR1 LGHNA, CDR2 YNFKEQ. J lost 1 base, V lost 8 bases, and 9 bases had no gene match. There are 17 residues in the CDR3. Here the CDR3 DNA reads TGTGCCAGCGGGAGAATAGCGGGAGGGCTGAACACCGGGGAGCTGTTTTTT. This encodes CASGRIAGGLNTGELFF.

The chain links TRBV2 to TRBJ2-4, with 9 bases aligning to TRBD1. The V gene's germline CDR1 is SNHLY and CDR2 FYNNEI. The CDR3 extends over 18 amino acids. Trimming removed 2 bases from V and 8 bases from J; junction bases left unmatched: 16. Here the CDR3 reads CASSEKPGQGDVEYIQYF. The CDR3 bases are TGTGCCAGCAGTGAAAAACCGGGACAGGGTGATGTCGAATACATTCAGTACTTC. The full variable domain, its missing parts supplied by reference TRBV2 and TRBJ2-4, is EPEVTQTPSHQVTQMGQEVILRCVPISNHLYFYWYRQILGQKVEFLVSFYNNEISEKSEIFDDQFSVERPDGSNFTLKIRSTKLEDSAMYFCASSEKPGQGDVEYIQYFGAGTRLSVL.

In this sample, this clone turned up a few times. J is TRBJ1-6 and V is TRBV10-3; 7 positions match TRBD1. Germline-derived CDR1 and CDR2 are ENHRY and SYGVKD. The CDR3 runs 16 residues. Trimming removed 8 bases from V and 8 bases from J; junction bases left unmatched: 15. The CDR3: CAISPRQGPRDSPLHF. Here the CDR3 DNA reads TGTGCCATCTCACCCCGACAGGGTCCCCGTGATTCACCCCTCCACTTT.

The sample holds a few counts of this clone. The chain recombines TRBV7-2 with TRBJ2-2, with 7 bases lining up with TRBD2. Germline V gives CDR1 SGHTA, CDR2 FQGNSA. V lost 3 bases to trimming and J lost 6 bases; unmatched junction nucleotides: 10. The CDR3 is 16 residues long. The CDR3 coding sequence is TGTGCCAGCAGCTTGAGCGGCGGGGGTTCGGCCGGGGAGCTGTTTTTT. Its translation: CASSLSGGGSAGELFF.

V usage is TRBV6-1 and J usage is TRBJ1-5; tentative D call: TRBD1 (6 bases). Per germline, CDR1 MNHNS and CDR2 SASEGT. V shed 3 bases and J shed 3 bases, with 21 bases lying between them. The CDR3 sequence is 18 residues long. CDR3 in DNA: TGTGCCAGCAGTGAGAGGACGCGCGTCAGGGGTGACAATCAGCCCCAGCATTTT. Protein product: CASSERTRVRGDNQPQHF.

This clone showed up just a few times. The V gene is TRBV3-1 (or the pseudogene TRBV3-2), the J gene TRBJ1-2; D unresolved. V was shortened by 3 bases and J by 2 bases, with 16 bases between the two germline ends. This CDR3 has 16 residues. The germline V gene encodes CDR1 LGHDT and CDR2 YNNKEL (reference sequence). The CDR3 DNA sequence: TGTGCCAGCAGCCACCCAGAGGAGGGCCCAAACTATGGCTACACCTTC. Protein product: CASSHPEEGPNYGYTF.

This clone has just one count. The V gene is TRBV20-1, the J gene TRBJ1-2; no definite D call. The germline gives CDR1 DFQATT, CDR2 SNEGSKA (reference sequence). This CDR3 is 11 amino acids long. Deletions cut 7 bases from V and 3 bases from J, with 9 bases between. The CDR3 bases are TGCAGTGGATTAGGAGACTATGGCTACACCTTC. Translating gives CSGLGDYGYTF.

The gene calls are TRBV21-1 and TRBJ1-1; the D call in the table, TRBD1, was not verified against the DNA. TRBV21-1 is given as a pseudogene. The CDR3 has 15 amino acids. This CDR3 reads CASSNGQVTGTEAFF. CDR3 nucleotides: TGTGCCAGCAGCAACGGACAGGTAACGGGGACTGAAGCTTTCTTT.

V gene TRBV27 combines with J gene TRBJ1-1; D is ambiguous. The V gene's germline CDR1 is MNHEY and CDR2 SMNVEV (reference sequence). The CDR3 is 13 amino acids. Trimming took 4 bases from V and 3 from J, leaving 9 bases between them. The chain's CDR3 is CASSSREDTEAFF. CDR3 sequence (DNA): TGTGCCAGCAGTTCCCGGGAGGACACTGAAGCTTTCTTT.

This chain links TRBV7-2 with TRBJ1-6, with D unresolved. This CDR3 has 12 amino acids. Germline-derived CDR1 and CDR2 are SGHTA and FQGNSA. Trimming removed 5 bases at V and 6 bases at J, with 5 bases between. In nucleotides, the CDR3 is TGTGCCAGCAGCCATTCTAATTCACCCCTCCACTTT. Its protein is CASSHSNSPLHF.